A selection of T cell receptor beta chains follows, all from one sample in a study of Graves' ophthalmopathy and Graves' hyperthyroidism. Each CDR3 protein gets one entry after TCRdb re-called the multiplex PCR reads with MiXCR. Among 300,000 to 500,000 distinct CDR3 sequences listed, less than 20% were seen once. Sequencing was performed on peripheral blood. The receptors originated from a young woman with stable Graves' hyperthyroidism. CDR3s include the opening cysteine and the closing phenylalanine or tryptophan. A D gene is named only where the DNA matches it firmly. Not every row has a clone size; where given, it reads once, few, many or a size class.

abundance,v_gene,d_gene,j_gene,CDR3nt,CDR3aa
NA,TRBV6-1,TRBD1,TRBJ1-6,TGTGCCAGCAGAACCGGGACAGGGGACGCCGGCCTCCACTTT,CASRTGTGDAGLHF
many,TRBV6-1,NA,TRBJ1-5,TGTGCCAGCCATTCTCGGTTTCAGCCCCAGCATTTT,CASHSRFQPQHF
many,TRBV7-2,NA,TRBJ1-5,TGTGCCAGCAGCTTAGTTGGATATAGCAATCAGCCCCAGCATTTT,CASSLVGYSNQPQHF
many,TRBV11-2,NA,TRBJ2-6,TGTGCCAGCAGTTACCTCGGTCTTCGCTCTGGGGCCAACGTCCTGACTTTC,CASSYLGLRSGANVLTF
many,TRBV24-1,NA,TRBJ1-1,TGTGCCACCAGTGATTTAAGGATGACTGAAGCTTTCTTT,CATSDLRMTEAFF
many,TRBV20-1,TRBD1,TRBJ1-5,TGCAGTGCTAGCAGAAAGACAGGGCCGGTGGGCAATCAGCCCCAGCATTTT,CSASRKTGPVGNQPQHF
once,TRBV20-1,TRBD2,TRBJ2-7,TGCAGTGCCGGGGGGGGAGACACCCCTTCCTACGAGCAGTACTTC,CSAGGGDTPSYEQYF
NA,TRBV7-2,NA,TRBJ1-1,TGTGCCAGCAGCACCCGGTCGGGGGGAGGGACTGAAGCTTTCTTT,CASSTRSGGGTEAFF
many,TRBV12-3/TRBV12-4,TRBD1,TRBJ1-1,TGTGCCAGCAGTCACAGGGGCCAGAACACTGAAGCTTTCTTT,CASSHRGQNTEAFF
few,TRBV11-2,NA,TRBJ2-7,TGTGCCAGCAGCGTGCCTACCCCCTACGAGCAGTACTTC,CASSVPTPYEQYF
many,TRBV12-3/TRBV12-4,NA,TRBJ2-3,TGTGCCAGCAGCCAGGGTGCAGATACGCAGTATTTT,CASSQGADTQYF
many,TRBV24-1,TRBD1,TRBJ2-7,TGTGCCACCCAAAGGACAGGGACCTACGAGCAGTACTTC,CATQRTGTYEQYF
many,TRBV9,NA,TRBJ2-1,TGTGCCAGCAGCGTAGGGAGCGATGAGCAGTTCTTC,CASSVGSDEQFF
NA,TRBV5-6,NA,TRBJ2-3,TGTGCCAGCAGCTGGCGGGACGGGGATACGCAGTATTTT,CASSWRDGDTQYF
many,TRBV7-6,TRBD2,TRBJ2-5,TGTGCCAGCAGCCACCAGAATATAGCGGGGGGGGTCTTTTTACGCGAGACCCAGTACTTC,CASSHQNIAGGVFLRETQYF
many,TRBV12-3/TRBV12-4,TRBD1,TRBJ2-4,TGTGCCAGCACCCCAGGGACAGTACCCGACATTCAGTACTTC,CASTPGTVPDIQYF
once,TRBV6-1,TRBD2,TRBJ2-7,TGTGCCAGCCTTCGGGGTGCAGCGGGGGGAGTCTACGAGCAGTACTTC,CASLRGAAGGVYEQYF
NA,TRBV27,NA,TRBJ1-1,TGTGCCAGCAGTTATGCAGCCAGCACTGAAGCTTTCTTT,CASSYAASTEAFF
many,TRBV6-5,TRBD1,TRBJ2-7,TGTGCCAGCAGTTCCTGGGACAGGGGAAGTGACGAGCAGTACTTC,CASSSWDRGSDEQYF
many,TRBV12-3/TRBV12-4,NA,TRBJ2-2,TGTGCCAGCAGTTTAGGGGATACCGGGGAGCTGTTTTTT,CASSLGDTGELFF
many,TRBV5-6,NA,TRBJ1-2,TGTGCCAGCAGCTTGGGGCACTATGGCTACACCTTC,CASSLGHYGYTF
many,TRBV6-1,TRBD2,TRBJ2-7,TGTGCCAGCAGTCCTACTGGGACTAGCGGCTACGAGCAGTACTTC,CASSPTGTSGYEQYF